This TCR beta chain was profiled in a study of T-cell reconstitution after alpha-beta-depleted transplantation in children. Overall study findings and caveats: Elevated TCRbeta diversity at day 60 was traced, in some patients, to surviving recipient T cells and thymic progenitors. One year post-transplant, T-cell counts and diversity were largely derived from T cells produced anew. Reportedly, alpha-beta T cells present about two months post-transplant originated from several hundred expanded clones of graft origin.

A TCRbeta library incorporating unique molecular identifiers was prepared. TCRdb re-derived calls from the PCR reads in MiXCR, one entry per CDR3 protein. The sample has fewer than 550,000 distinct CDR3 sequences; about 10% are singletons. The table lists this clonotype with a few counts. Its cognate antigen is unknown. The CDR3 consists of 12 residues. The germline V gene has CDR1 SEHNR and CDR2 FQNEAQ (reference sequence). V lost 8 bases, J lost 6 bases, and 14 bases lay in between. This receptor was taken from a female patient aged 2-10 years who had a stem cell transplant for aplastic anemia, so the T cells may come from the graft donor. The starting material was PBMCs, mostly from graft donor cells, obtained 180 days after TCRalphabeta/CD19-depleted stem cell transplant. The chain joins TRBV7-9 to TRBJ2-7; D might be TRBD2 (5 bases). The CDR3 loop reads CASRRLGSEQYV. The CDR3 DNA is TGTGCCAGCCGAAGGTTAGGGAGCGAGCAGTACGTC.